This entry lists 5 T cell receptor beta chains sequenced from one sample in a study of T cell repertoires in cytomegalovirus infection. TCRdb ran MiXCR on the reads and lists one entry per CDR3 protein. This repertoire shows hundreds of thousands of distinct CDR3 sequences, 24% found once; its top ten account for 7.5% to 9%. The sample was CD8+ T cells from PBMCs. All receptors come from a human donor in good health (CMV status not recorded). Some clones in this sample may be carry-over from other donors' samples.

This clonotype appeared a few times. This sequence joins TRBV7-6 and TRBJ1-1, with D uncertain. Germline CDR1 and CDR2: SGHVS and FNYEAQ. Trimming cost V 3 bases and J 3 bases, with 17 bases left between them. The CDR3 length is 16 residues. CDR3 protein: CASSFPGPRGDTEAFF. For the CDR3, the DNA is TGTGCCAGCAGCTTCCCCGGGCCCCGCGGTGACACTGAAGCTTTCTTT.

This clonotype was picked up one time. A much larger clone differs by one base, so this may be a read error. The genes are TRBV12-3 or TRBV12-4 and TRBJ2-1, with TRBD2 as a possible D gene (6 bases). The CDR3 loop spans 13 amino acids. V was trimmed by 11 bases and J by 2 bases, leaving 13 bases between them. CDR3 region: CAEWGVTYNEQFF. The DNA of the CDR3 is TGTGCCGAGTGGGGGGTTACCTACAATGAGCAGTTCTTC.

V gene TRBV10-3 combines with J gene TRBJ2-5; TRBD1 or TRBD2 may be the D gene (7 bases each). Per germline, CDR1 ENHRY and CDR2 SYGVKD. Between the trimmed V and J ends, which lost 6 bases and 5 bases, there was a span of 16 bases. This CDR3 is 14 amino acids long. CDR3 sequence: CAISPGGGSETQYF. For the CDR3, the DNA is TGTGCCATCAGCCCAGGGGGGGGTTCCGAGACCCAGTACTTC.

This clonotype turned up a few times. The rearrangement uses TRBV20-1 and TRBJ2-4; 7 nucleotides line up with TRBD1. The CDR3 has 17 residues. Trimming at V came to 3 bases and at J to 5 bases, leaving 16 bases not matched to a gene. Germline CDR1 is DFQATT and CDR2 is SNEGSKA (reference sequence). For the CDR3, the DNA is TGCAGTGCTAGCTACGGACAGGACGGGTTTTTCGAAAACATTCAGTACTTC. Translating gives CSASYGQDGFFENIQYF.

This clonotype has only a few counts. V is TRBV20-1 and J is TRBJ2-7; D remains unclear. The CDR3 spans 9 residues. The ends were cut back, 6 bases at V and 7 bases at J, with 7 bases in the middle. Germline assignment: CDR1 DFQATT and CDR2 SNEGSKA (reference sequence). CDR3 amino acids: CSAQGEQYV. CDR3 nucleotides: TGCAGTGCACAAGGGGAGCAGTACGTC.